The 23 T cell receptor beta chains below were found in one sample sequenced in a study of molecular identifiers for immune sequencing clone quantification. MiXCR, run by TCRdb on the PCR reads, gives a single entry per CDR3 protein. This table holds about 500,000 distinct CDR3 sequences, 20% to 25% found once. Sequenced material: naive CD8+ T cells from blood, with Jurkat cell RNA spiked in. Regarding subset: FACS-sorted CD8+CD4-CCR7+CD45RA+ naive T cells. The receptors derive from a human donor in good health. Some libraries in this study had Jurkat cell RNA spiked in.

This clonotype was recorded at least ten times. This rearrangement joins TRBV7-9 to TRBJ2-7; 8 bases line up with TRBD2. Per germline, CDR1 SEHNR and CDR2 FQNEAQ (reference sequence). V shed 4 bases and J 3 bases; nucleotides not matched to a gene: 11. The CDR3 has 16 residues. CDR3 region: CASSYPVGGVSYEQYF. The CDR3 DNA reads TGTGCCAGCAGCTACCCTGTCGGGGGGGTGAGCTACGAGCAGTACTTC. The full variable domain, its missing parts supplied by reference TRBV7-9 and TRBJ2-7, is DTGVSQNPRHKITKRGQNVTFRCDPISEHNRLYWYRQTLGQGPEFLTYFQNEAQLEKSRLLSDRFSAERPKGSFSTLEIQRTEQGDSAMYLCASSYPVGGVSYEQYFGPGTRLTVT.

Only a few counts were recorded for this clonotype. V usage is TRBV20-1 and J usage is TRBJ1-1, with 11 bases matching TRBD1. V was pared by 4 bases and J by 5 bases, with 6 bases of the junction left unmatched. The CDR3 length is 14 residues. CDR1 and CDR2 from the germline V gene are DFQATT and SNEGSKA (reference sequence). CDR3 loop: CSAIRDRGSTEAFF. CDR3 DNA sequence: TGCAGTGCTATCCGGGACAGGGGGTCAACTGAAGCTTTCTTT.

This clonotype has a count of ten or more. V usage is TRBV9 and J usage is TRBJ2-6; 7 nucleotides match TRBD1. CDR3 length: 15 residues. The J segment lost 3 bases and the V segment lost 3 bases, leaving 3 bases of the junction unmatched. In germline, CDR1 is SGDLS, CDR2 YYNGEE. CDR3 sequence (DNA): TGTGCCAGCAGCGAGACAGGGTATGGGGCCAACGTCCTGACTTTC. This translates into CASSETGYGANVLTF.

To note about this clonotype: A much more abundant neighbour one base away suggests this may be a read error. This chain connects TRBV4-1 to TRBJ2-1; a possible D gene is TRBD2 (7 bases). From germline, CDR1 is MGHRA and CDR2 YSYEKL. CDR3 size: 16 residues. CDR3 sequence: CAGSERGAQSYNEQFF. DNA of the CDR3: TGCGCCGGCAGCGAACGGGGGGCCCAGAGTTACAATGAGCAGTTCTTC.

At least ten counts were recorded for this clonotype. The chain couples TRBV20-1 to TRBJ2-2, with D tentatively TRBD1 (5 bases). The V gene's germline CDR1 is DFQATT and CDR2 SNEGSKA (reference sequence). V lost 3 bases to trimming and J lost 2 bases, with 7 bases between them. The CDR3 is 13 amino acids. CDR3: CSASDRNTGELFF. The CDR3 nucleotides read TGCAGTGCTAGTGACAGAAACACCGGGGAGCTGTTTTTT.

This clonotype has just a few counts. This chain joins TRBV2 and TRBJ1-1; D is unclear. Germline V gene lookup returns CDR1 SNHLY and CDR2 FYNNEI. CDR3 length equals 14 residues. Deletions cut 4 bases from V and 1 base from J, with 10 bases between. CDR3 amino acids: CASSAYLSNTEAFF. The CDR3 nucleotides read TGTGCCAGCAGTGCGTACCTCTCGAACACTGAAGCTTTCTTT.

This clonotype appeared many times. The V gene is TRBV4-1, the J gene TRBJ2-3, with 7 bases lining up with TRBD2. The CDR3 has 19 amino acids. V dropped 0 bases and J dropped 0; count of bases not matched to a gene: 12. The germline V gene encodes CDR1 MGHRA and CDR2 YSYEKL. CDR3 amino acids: CASSQEPSGVQTSTDTQYF. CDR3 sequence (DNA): TGCGCCAGCAGCCAAGAACCTAGCGGAGTCCAGACTAGCACAGATACGCAGTATTTT.

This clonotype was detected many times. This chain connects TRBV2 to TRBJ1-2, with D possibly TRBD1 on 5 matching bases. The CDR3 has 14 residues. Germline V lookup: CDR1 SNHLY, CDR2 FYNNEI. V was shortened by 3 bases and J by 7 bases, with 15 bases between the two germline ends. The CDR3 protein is CASSEPGNSSGYTF. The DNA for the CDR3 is TGTGCCAGCAGTGAGCCAGGGAATAGCTCTGGCTACACCTTC.

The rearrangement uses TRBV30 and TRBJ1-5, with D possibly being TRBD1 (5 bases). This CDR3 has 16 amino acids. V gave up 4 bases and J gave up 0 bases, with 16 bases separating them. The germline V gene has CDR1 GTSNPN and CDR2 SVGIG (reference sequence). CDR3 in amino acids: CAWTGAGVISNQPQHF. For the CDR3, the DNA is TGTGCCTGGACCGGGGCAGGAGTAATTAGCAATCAGCCCCAGCATTTT.

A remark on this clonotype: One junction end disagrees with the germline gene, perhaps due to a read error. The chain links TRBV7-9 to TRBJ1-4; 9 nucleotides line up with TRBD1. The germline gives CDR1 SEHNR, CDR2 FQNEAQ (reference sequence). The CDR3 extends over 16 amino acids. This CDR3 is CAGSLEVGTGLEKLFF. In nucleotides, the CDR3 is TGTGCCGGCAGCTTAGAAGTAGGGACAGGGCTCGAAAAACTGTTTTTT.

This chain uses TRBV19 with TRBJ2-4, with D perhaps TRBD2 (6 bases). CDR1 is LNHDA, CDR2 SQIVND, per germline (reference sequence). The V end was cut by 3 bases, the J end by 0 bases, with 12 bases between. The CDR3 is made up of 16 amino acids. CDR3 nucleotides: TGTGCCAGTAGTATGGGGGACTTACTAGCCAAAAACATTCAGTACTTC. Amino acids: CASSMGDLLAKNIQYF.

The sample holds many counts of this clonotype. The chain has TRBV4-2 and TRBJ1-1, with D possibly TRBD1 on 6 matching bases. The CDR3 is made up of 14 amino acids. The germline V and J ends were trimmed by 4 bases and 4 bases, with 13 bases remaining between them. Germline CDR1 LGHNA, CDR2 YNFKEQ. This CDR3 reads CASSPWGAVTEAFF. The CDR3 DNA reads TGTGCCAGCAGCCCGTGGGGGGCGGTCACTGAAGCTTTCTTT.

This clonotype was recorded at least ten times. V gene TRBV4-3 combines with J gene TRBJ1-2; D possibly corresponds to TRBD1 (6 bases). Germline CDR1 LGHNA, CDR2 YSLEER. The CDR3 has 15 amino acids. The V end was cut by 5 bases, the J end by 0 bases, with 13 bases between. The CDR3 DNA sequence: TGCGCCAGCAGCTACGAGGACAGTGCTAACTATGGCTACACCTTC. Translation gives CASSYEDSANYGYTF.

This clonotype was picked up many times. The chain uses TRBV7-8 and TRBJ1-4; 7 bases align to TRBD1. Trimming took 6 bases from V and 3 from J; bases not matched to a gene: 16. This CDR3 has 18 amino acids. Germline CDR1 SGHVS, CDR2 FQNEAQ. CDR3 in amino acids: CASRGSGTGTASNEKLFF. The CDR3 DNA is TGTGCCAGCAGGGGGTCGGGCACCGGGACAGCTTCTAATGAAAAACTGTTTTTT. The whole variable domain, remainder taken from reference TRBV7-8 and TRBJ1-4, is GAGVSQSPRYKVAKRGQDVALRCDPISGHVSLFWYQQALGQGPEFLTYFQNEAQLDKSGLPSDRFFAERPEGSVSTLKIQRTQQEDSAVYLCASRGSGTGTASNEKLFFGSGTQLSVL.

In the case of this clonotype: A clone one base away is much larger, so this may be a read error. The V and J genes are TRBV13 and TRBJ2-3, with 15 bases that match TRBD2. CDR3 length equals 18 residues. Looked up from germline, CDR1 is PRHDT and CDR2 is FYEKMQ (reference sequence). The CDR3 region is CAGSLLGLAGGSTDTQYF. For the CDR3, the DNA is TGTGCCGGCAGCTTACTGGGACTAGCGGGGGGAAGCACAGATACGCAGTATTTT.

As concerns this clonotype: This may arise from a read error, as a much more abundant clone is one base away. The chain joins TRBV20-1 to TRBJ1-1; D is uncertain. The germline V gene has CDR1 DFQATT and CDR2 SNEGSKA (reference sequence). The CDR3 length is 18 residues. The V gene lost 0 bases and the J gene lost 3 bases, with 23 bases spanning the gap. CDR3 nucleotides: TGCAGTGCTAGAGATTTCGTGAATTACAAGGAGCGAGACACTGAAGCTTTCTTT. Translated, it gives CSARDFVNYKERDTEAFF.

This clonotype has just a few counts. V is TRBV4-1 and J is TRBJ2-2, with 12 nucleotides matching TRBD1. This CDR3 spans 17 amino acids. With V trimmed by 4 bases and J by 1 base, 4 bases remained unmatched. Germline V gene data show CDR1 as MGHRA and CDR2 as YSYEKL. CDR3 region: CASSPRDRGRNTGELFF. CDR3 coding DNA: TGCGCCAGCAGCCCCCGGGACAGGGGGCGGAACACCGGGGAGCTGTTTTTT.

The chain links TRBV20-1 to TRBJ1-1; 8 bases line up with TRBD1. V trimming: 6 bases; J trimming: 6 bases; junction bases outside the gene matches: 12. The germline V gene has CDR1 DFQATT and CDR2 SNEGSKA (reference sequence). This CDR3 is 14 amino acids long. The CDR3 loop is CSAWGGQGNAEAFF. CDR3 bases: TGCAGTGCCTGGGGCGGACAGGGCAACGCTGAAGCTTTCTTT.

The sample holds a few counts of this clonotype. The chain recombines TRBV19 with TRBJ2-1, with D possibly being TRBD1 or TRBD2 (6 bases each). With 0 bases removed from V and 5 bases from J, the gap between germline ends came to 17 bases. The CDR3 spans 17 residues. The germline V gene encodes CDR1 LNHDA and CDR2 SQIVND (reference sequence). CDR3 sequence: CASSIDPTGRSHNEQFF. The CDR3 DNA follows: TGTGCCAGTAGTATAGATCCAACAGGGAGGAGCCACAATGAGCAGTTCTTC.

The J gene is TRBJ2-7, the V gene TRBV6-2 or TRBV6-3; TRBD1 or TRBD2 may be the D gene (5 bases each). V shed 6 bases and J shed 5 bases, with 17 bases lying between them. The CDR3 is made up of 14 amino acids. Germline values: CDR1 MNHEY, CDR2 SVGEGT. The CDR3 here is CASRLPDTGDEQYF. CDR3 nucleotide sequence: TGTGCCAGCAGACTCCCGGACACCGGGGACGAGCAGTACTTC.

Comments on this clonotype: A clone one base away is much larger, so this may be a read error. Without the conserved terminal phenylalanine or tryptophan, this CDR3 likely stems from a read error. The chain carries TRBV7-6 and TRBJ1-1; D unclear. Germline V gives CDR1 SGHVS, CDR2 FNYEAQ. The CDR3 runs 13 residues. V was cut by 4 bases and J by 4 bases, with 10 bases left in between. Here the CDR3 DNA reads TGTGCCAGCAGCTGGTCACCGGGCACTGAAGCTTTCTCT. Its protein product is CASSWSPGTEAFS.

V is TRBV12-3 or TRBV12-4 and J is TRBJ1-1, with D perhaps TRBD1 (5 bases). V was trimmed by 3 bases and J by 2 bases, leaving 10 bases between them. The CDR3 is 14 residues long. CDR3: CASSFGTVNTEAFF. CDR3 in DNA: TGTGCCAGCAGTTTCGGGACGGTTAACACTGAAGCTTTCTTT.

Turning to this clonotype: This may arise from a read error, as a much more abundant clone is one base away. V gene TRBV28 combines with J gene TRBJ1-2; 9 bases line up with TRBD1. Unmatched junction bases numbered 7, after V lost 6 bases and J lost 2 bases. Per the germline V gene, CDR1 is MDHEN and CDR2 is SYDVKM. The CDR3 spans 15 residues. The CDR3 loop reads CASRFRGTGNYGYTF. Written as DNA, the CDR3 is TGTGCCAGCAGATTCCGCGGGACAGGGAACTATGGCTACACCTTC.